These 16 T cell receptor beta chains came from one sample sequenced in a study of shared clonotypes between healthy human individuals. Sequencing used immunoSEQ multiplex PCR; TCRdb keeps in-frame clones, though not all of them. The table shows around 2,100,000 clones, with approximately 94% occurring only once. Positively selected for CCR7, the CD45RO-negative cells used as naive CD8 cells excluded terminally differentiated effector memory CD45RA+ cells. Sequenced: naive CD8+ T cells sorted from blood. The receptors here all came from a man younger than 30 in good health.

In nucleotides, the CDR3 is TGTGCCAGCAGCCTTCGACGAAGCAATGAGCAGTTCTTC. This translates into CASSLRRSNEQFF. V is TRBV11-2 and J is TRBJ2-1; D is unresolved. V was shortened by 5 bases and J by 6 bases, with 11 bases between the two germline ends. Germline values: CDR1 SGHAT, CDR2 FQNNGV. The CDR3 extends over 13 amino acids.

The rearrangement joins TRBV7-9 to TRBJ2-5; D gene unclear. Germline CDR1 is SEHNR and CDR2 is FQNEAQ (reference sequence). Trimming took off 0 bases at V and 1 base at J, with 6 bases between the two ends. The CDR3 runs to 14 residues. As DNA, the CDR3 is TGTGCCAGCAGCTTAGCACAGCCCCAAGAGACCCAGTACTTC. It codes for CASSLAQPQETQYF. Complete variable domain (other parts from reference TRBV7-9 and TRBJ2-5): DTGVSQNPRHKITKRGQNVTFRCDPISEHNRLYWYRQTLGQGPEFLTYFQNEAQLEKSRLLSDRFSAERPKGSFSTLEIQRTEQGDSAMYLCASSLAQPQETQYFGPGTRLLVL.

The chain couples TRBV7-8 to TRBJ2-2; D is undetermined. The V gene lost 8 bases and the J gene lost 0 bases, with 7 bases spanning the gap. Germline values: CDR1 SGHVS, CDR2 FQNEAQ. The CDR3 spans 13 residues. CDR3 in DNA: TGTGCCAGCGAGCAGGCGAACACCGGGGAGCTGTTTTTT. This gives the protein CASEQANTGELFF.

The V and J genes are TRBV4-3 and TRBJ2-7; D possibly corresponds to TRBD2 (6 bases). The V gene's germline CDR1 is LGHNA and CDR2 YSLEER. The CDR3 extends over 15 amino acids. V lost 0 bases and J 1 base, leaving 10 bases between the germline ends. CDR3: CASSQEVGGSYEQYF. The CDR3 DNA follows: TGCGCCAGCAGCCAAGAAGTAGGAGGGTCCTACGAGCAGTACTTC.

This chain uses TRBV4-3 with TRBJ2-7; D gene ambiguous. The CDR3 totals 13 residues. Trimming pared 5 bases from V and 3 bases from J, leaving 11 bases between. Germline-derived CDR1 and CDR2 are LGHNA and YSLEER. CDR3 region: CASSARLDYEQYF. CDR3 in DNA: TGCGCCAGCAGCGCCCGGCTCGACTACGAGCAGTACTTC.

The genes are TRBV6-4 and TRBJ2-2, with a tentative D call TRBD1 (5 bases). This CDR3 has 17 amino acids. Trimming took off 6 bases at V and 0 bases at J, with 17 bases between the two ends. Per the germline V gene, CDR1 is MRHNA and CDR2 is SNTAGT. CDR3 protein: CASRVRGHNSNTGELFF. CDR3 nucleotides: TGTGCCAGCAGAGTTAGGGGTCACAATTCGAACACCGGGGAGCTGTTTTTT.

V and J are TRBV10-3 and TRBJ2-7; no firm D call. The CDR3 is 15 residues long. The V end was cut by 6 bases, the J end by 5 bases, with 20 bases between. CDR1 and CDR2 (germline): ENHRY, SYGVKD. The CDR3 is CAIRDTVGGVHEQYF. CDR3 coding DNA: TGTGCCATCAGAGATACAGTGGGTGGGGTGCACGAGCAGTACTTC.

The chain uses TRBV27 and TRBJ2-2, with D possibly matching TRBD1 (6 bases). V lost 0 bases, J lost 7 bases, and 15 bases lay in between. The CDR3 runs 16 residues. Germline-derived CDR1 and CDR2 are MNHEY and SMNVEV (reference sequence). CDR3 coding DNA: TGTGCCAGCAGTTTATCCCCCCGGGACATTGGCGGGGAGCTGTTTTTT. This sequence encodes CASSLSPRDIGGELFF.

This chain joins TRBV2 and TRBJ2-3; 9 positions agree with TRBD1. CDR3 length equals 16 residues. Looked up from germline, CDR1 is SNHLY and CDR2 is FYNNEI. V was clipped by 5 bases and J by 4 bases; unmatched bases: 10. Here the CDR3 reads CASSRRTGEDADTQYF. Here the CDR3 DNA reads TGTGCCAGCAGTCGCCGGACAGGGGAAGACGCAGATACGCAGTATTTT.

On this clone itself: Other DNA sequences within the sample encode an identical CDR3. The rearrangement joins TRBV6-5 to TRBJ2-1; no clear D gene. V shed 0 bases and J shed 1 base, with 4 bases lying between them. CDR3 size: 14 residues. Looked up from germline, CDR1 is MNHEY and CDR2 is SVGAGI. The CDR3 DNA reads TGTGCCAGCAGTTACTCAGGGTCCTACAATGAGCAGTTCTTC. It is translated as CASSYSGSYNEQFF.

This chain uses TRBV4-3 with TRBJ2-7; perhaps TRBD1 as D (6 bases). Trimming stripped 0 bases from V and 0 bases from J, with 12 bases between. CDR1 LGHNA and CDR2 YSLEER come from the germline V gene. This CDR3 is built from 16 residues. The CDR3 DNA reads as TGCGCCAGCAGCCAAGATTGGGACACCCCCTCCTACGAGCAGTACTTC. This encodes CASSQDWDTPSYEQYF.

The chain combines TRBV7-9 with TRBJ2-7; 10 bases line up with TRBD1. Germline CDR1 SEHNR, CDR2 FQNEAQ (reference sequence). CDR3 length: 14 amino acids. J was trimmed by 6 bases and V by 4 bases; bases with no gene match: 6. The CDR3 region is CASSWDRGLPEQYF. CDR3 DNA sequence: TGTGCCAGCAGCTGGGACAGGGGCCTTCCCGAGCAGTACTTC.

As to this clone: This same CDR3 is encoded by further DNA sequences in the sample. The chain couples TRBV6-5 to TRBJ2-5, with a possible D match to TRBD2 (6 bases). This CDR3 is 14 amino acids long. V was shortened by 4 bases and J by 1 base, with 10 bases between the two germline ends. Germline assignment: CDR1 MNHEY and CDR2 SVGAGI. The CDR3 is CASSSRDSQETQYF. The CDR3 nucleotides are TGTGCCAGCAGTTCCCGGGACTCCCAAGAGACCCAGTACTTC.

V gene TRBV29-1 combines with J gene TRBJ2-3; 12 nucleotides line up with TRBD2. This CDR3 region has 15 residues. With 0 bases clipped from V and 5 bases from J, the junction kept 3 bases outside the gene matches. Germline V gives CDR1 SQVTM, CDR2 ANQGSEA. The chain's CDR3 is CSVEESGLAGDTQYF. The CDR3, as DNA: TGCAGCGTTGAAGAATCGGGACTAGCGGGAGATACGCAGTATTTT.

The CDR3 DNA follows: TGTGCCAGCAGCTACTCCTACGAGCAGTACTTC. Translating gives CASSYSYEQYF. The chain couples TRBV13 to TRBJ2-7; D gene unclear. From germline, CDR1 is PRHDT and CDR2 FYEKMQ (reference sequence). Trimming removed 4 bases from V and 0 bases from J, with 1 base in between. The CDR3 has 11 residues. The full variable domain, in which reference TRBV13 and TRBJ2-7 provide the parts outside the CDR3, is AAGVIQSPRHLIKEKRETATLKCYPIPRHDTVYWYQQGPGQDPQFLISFYEKMQSDKGSIPDRFSAQQFSDYHSELNMSSLELGDSALYFCASSYSYEQYFGPGTRLTVT.

Only one count was recorded for this clone. DNA of the CDR3: TGCGCCAGCAGCTTGGCTCTGGCGTGGGGGGAAGATACGCAGTATTTT. It specifies CASSLALAWGEDTQYF. This chain uses TRBV5-1 with TRBJ2-3; TRBD2 is a possible D gene (6 bases). The CDR3 loop spans 16 amino acids. V dropped 0 bases and J dropped 5 bases, with 16 bases sitting between them. From germline, CDR1 is SGHRS and CDR2 YFSETQ.